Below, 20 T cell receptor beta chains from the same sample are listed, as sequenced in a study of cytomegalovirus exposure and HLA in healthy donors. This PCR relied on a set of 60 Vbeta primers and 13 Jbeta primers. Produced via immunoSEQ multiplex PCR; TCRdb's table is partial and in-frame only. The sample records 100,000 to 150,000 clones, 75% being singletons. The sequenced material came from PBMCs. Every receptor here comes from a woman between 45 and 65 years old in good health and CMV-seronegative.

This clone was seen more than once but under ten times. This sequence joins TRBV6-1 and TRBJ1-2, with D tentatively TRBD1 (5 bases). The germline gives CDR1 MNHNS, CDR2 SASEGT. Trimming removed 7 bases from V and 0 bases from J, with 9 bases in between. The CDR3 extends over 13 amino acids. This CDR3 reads CASTRGANYGYTF. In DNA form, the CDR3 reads TGTGCCAGCACGCGGGGGGCTAACTATGGCTACACCTTC.

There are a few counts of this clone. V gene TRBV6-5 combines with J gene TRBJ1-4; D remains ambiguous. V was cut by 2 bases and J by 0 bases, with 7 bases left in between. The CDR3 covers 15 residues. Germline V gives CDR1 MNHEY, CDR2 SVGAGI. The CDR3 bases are TGTGCCAGCAGTTACGTCCGGGCAACTAATGAAAAACTGTTTTTT. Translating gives CASSYVRATNEKLFF.

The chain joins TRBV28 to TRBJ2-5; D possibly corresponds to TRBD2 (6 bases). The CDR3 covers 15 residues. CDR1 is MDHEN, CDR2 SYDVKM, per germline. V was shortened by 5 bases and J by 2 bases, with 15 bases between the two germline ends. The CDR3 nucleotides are TGTGCCAGCAGTCCTTCGGGTAGCGGACAAGAGACCCAGTACTTC. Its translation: CASSPSGSGQETQYF.

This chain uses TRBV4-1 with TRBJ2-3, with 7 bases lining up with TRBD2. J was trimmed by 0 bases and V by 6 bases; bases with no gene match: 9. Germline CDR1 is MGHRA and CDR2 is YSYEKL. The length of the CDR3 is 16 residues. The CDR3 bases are TGCGCCAGCAGGCAAACTAGCGCAACTAGCACAGATACGCAGTATTTT. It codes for CASRQTSATSTDTQYF.

CDR3 protein: CAISSRSTDTQYF. The CDR3 region has the DNA TGTGCCATCAGTTCGCGAAGCACAGATACGCAGTATTTT. The V gene is TRBV10-3, the J gene TRBJ2-3, with D uncertain. Germline lookup yields CDR1 ENHRY and CDR2 SYGVKD. The CDR3 has 13 residues. V lost 5 bases to trimming and J lost 0 bases, with 6 bases between them.

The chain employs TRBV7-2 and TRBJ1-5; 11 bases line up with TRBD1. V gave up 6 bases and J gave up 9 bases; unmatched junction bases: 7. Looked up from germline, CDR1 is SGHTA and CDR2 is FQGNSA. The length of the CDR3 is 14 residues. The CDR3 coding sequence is TGTGCCAGCAGGCCGGGGACAGGGGGTTGGCCCCAGCATTTT. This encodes CASRPGTGGWPQHF. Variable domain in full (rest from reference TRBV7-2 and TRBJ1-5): GAGVSQSPSNKVTEKGKDVELRCDPISGHTALYWYRQSLGQGLEFLIYFQGNSAPDKSGLPSDRFSAERTGGSVSTLTIQRTQQEDSAVYLCASRPGTGGWPQHFGDGTRLSIL.

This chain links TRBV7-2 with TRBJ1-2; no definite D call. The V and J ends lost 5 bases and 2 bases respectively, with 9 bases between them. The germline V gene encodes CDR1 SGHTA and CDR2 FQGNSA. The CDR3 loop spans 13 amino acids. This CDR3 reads CASSVDLNYGYTF. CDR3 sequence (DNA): TGTGCCAGCAGCGTAGATCTAAACTATGGCTACACCTTC.

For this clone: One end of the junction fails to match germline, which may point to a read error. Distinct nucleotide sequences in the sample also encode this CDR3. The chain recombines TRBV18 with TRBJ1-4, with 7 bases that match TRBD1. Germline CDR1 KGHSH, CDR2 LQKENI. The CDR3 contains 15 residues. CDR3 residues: CASSARTGAQEKLFF. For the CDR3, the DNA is TGCGCCAGCTCAGCCCGTACAGGGGCCCAAGAAAAACTGTTTTTT.

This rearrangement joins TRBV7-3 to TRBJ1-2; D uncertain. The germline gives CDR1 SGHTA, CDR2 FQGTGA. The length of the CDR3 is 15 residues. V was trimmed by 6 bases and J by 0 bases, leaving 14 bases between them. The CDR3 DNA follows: TGTGCCAGCAGGGATCTTAGCGAGGCTAACTATGGCTACACCTTC. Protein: CASRDLSEANYGYTF.

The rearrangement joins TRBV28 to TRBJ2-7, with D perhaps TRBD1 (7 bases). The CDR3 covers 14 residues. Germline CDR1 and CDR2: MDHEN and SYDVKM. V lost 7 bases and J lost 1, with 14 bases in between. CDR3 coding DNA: TGTGCCAGCAACCTCAGGGGGGCGTCCTACGAGCAGTACTTC. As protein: CASNLRGASYEQYF. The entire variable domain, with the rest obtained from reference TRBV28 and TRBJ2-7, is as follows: DVKVTQSSRYLVKRTGEKVFLECVQDMDHENMFWYRQDPGLGLRLIYFSYDVKMKEKGDIPEGYSVSREKKERFSLILESASTNQTSMYLCASNLRGASYEQYFGPGTRLTVT.

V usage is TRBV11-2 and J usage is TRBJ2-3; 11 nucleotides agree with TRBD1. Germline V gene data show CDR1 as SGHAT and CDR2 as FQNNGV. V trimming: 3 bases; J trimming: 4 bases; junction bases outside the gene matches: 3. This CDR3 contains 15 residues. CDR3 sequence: CASSLDRGQSDTQYF. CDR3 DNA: TGTGCCAGCAGCTTGGACAGGGGGCAGTCAGATACGCAGTATTTT.

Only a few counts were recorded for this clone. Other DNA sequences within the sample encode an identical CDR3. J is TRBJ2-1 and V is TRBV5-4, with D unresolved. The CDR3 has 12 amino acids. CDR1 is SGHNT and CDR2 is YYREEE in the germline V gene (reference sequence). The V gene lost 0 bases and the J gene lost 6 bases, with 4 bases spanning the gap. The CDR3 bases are TGTGCCAGCAGCTTGGACAGCAATGAGCAGTTCTTC. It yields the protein CASSLDSNEQFF.

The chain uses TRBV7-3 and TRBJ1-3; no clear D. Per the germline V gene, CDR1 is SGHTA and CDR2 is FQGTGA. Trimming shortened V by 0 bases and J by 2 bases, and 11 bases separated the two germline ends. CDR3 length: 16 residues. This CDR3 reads CASSLTGGRPGNTIYF. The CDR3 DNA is TGTGCCAGCAGCTTAACAGGAGGGCGCCCTGGAAACACCATATATTTT.

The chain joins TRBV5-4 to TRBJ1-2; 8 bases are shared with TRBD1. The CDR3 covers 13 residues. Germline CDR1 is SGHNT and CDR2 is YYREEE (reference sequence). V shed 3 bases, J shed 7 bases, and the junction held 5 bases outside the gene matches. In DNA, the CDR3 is TGTGCCAGCAGCTCCGACAGGGGAGTTGGCTACACCTTC. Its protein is CASSSDRGVGYTF.

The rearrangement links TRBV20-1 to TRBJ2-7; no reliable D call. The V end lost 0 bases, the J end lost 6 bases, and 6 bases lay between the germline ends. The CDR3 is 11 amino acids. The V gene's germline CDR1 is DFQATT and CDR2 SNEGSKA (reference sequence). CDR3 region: CSARDASEQYF. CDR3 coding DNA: TGCAGTGCTAGAGACGCTAGCGAGCAGTACTTC.

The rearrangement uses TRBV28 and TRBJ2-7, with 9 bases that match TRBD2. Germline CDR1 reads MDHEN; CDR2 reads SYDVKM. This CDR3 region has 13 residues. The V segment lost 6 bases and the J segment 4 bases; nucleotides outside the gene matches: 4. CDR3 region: CASRAGGVYEQYF. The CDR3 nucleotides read TGTGCCAGCAGGGCGGGAGGGGTTTACGAGCAGTACTTC. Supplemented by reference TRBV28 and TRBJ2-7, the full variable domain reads DVKVTQSSRYLVKRTGEKVFLECVQDMDHENMFWYRQDPGLGLRLIYFSYDVKMKEKGDIPEGYSVSREKKERFSLILESASTNQTSMYLCASRAGGVYEQYFGPGTRLTVT.

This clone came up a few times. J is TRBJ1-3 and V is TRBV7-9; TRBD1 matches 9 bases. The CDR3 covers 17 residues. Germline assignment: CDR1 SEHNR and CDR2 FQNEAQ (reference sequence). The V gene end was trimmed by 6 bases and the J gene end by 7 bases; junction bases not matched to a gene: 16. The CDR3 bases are TGTGCCAGCAGGCAGGAGGACAGGGGAAGAAGTCGGAACACCATATATTTT. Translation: CASRQEDRGRSRNTIYF.

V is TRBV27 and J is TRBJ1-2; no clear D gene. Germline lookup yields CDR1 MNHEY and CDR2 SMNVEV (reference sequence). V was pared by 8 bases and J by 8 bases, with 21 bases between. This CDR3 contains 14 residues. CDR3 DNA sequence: TGTGCCAGCGCCCCCTTGGGAGAGGTATGGGGCTACACCTTC. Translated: CASAPLGEVWGYTF.

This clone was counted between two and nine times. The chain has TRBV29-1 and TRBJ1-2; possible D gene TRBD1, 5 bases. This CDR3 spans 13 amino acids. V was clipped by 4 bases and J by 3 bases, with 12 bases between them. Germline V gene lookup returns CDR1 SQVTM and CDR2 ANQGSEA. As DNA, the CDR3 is TGCAGCGTTGCTAGTGGGGGGGACTATGGCTACACCTTC. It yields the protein CSVASGGDYGYTF.

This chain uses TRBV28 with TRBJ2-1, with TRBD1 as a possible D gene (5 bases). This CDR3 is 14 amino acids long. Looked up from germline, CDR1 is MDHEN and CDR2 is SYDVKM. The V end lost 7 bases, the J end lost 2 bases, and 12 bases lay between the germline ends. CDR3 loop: CASIDDRTYNEQFF. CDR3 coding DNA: TGTGCCAGCATTGACGACAGAACCTACAATGAGCAGTTCTTC.